Listed here are 15 T cell receptor beta chains from one sample, sequenced in a study of cytomegalovirus exposure and HLA in healthy donors. Assay: immunoSEQ multiplex PCR; the TCRdb copy retains only in-frame clones and omits some. The sample holds some 59,000 clones, around 90% seen once. The sequenced sample consisted of PBMCs. All receptors derive from a woman under 30 in good health and CMV-seropositive.

V gene TRBV6-4 combines with J gene TRBJ2-3; perhaps TRBD2 as D (6 bases). The V and J ends lost 3 bases and 2 bases respectively, with 12 bases between them. The CDR3 length is 15 residues. Looked up from germline, CDR1 is MRHNA and CDR2 is SNTAGT. CDR3 nucleotides: TGTGCCAGCAGTGATCCCGCGGGACCCACAGATACGCAGTATTTT. Translating gives CASSDPAGPTDTQYF.

The chain employs TRBV4-1 and TRBJ2-2; D is perhaps TRBD1 (6 bases). The germline gives CDR1 MGHRA, CDR2 YSYEKL. This CDR3 contains 16 residues. V was cut by 6 bases and J by 0 bases, with 14 bases left in between. DNA for the CDR3: TGCGCCAGCAGGCCGGGACATACATCGAACACCGGGGAGCTGTTTTTT. It translates to CASRPGHTSNTGELFF.

The chain joins TRBV9 to TRBJ2-3, with a possible D match to TRBD1 (6 bases). The CDR3 totals 16 residues. The V and J ends lost 3 bases and 2 bases respectively, with 16 bases between them. Germline V lookup: CDR1 SGDLS, CDR2 YYNGEE. The CDR3 DNA follows: TGTGCCAGCAGCGCCCCAGGGGCTTTCTTCACAGATACGCAGTATTTT. Protein product: CASSAPGAFFTDTQYF.

The sample holds one count of this clone. This chain links TRBV6-5 with TRBJ1-6, with TRBD1 as a possible D gene (6 bases). The CDR3 length is 13 residues. Trimming removed 6 bases from V and 4 bases from J, with 7 bases in between. Germline V CDR1 and CDR2: MNHEY, SVGAGI. CDR3 in amino acids: CASRTGYNSPLHF. For the CDR3, the DNA is TGTGCCAGCAGGACAGGTTATAATTCACCCCTCCACTTT.

The chain is built from TRBV13 and TRBJ1-5; D is possibly TRBD1 (6 bases). The CDR3 loop spans 13 amino acids. Trimming stripped 1 base from V and 7 bases from J, with 8 bases between. CDR1 is PRHDT, CDR2 FYEKMQ, per germline (reference sequence). The CDR3 here is CASSLEGEQPQHF. The CDR3 region has the DNA TGTGCCAGCAGCTTAGAGGGGGAACAGCCCCAGCATTTT.

The chain carries TRBV18 and TRBJ1-4; D is uncertain. This CDR3 contains 14 residues. Germline-derived CDR1 and CDR2 are KGHSH and LQKENI. V lost 6 bases and J lost 0, with 8 bases in between. CDR3 nucleotides: TGTGCCAGCTCGACTAATCCAACTAATGAAAAACTGTTTTTT. It translates to CASSTNPTNEKLFF. Based on the CDR3 plus reference TRBV18 and TRBJ1-4, the full variable domain is NAGVMQNPRHLVRRRGQEARLRCSPMKGHSHVYWYRQLPEEGLKFMVYLQKENIIDESGMPKERFSAEFPKEGPSILRIQQVVRGDSAAYFCASSTNPTNEKLFFGSGTQLSVL.

The chain links TRBV27 to TRBJ2-1, with D possibly matching TRBD2 (6 bases). Germline loops: CDR1 MNHEY, CDR2 SMNVEV (reference sequence). Trimming took 5 bases from V and 5 from J, leaving 13 bases between them. The length of the CDR3 is 14 residues. The CDR3 DNA follows: TGTGCCAGCAGTCCTACGGGACTCCACAATGAGCAGTTCTTC. Amino acids: CASSPTGLHNEQFF.

The V gene is TRBV13, the J gene TRBJ2-1; 13 nucleotides agree with TRBD2. Germline loops: CDR1 PRHDT, CDR2 FYEKMQ (reference sequence). V trimming: 4 bases; J trimming: 5 bases; junction bases outside the gene matches: 2. The CDR3 contains 15 residues. The CDR3 bases are TGTGCCAGCAGCTCCGGACTAGCGGGGGACAATGAGCAGTTCTTC. Residues: CASSSGLAGDNEQFF. Filled out from reference TRBV13 and TRBJ2-1, the complete variable domain reads AAGVIQSPRHLIKEKRETATLKCYPIPRHDTVYWYQQGPGQDPQFLISFYEKMQSDKGSIPDRFSAQQFSDYHSELNMSSLELGDSALYFCASSSGLAGDNEQFFGPGTRLTVL.

The rearrangement uses TRBV4-1 and TRBJ2-7, with TRBD1 identical over 9 bases. The germline gives CDR1 MGHRA, CDR2 YSYEKL. With 0 bases clipped from V and 3 bases from J, the junction kept 6 bases outside the gene matches. The CDR3 is 16 amino acids. CDR3 amino acids: CASSQEPLTGGYEQYF. Written as DNA, the CDR3 is TGCGCCAGCAGCCAAGAACCTCTGACAGGGGGCTACGAGCAGTACTTC.

This chain joins TRBV5-4 and TRBJ2-1, with TRBD2 matching over 8 bases. The CDR3 totals 15 residues. Germline CDR1 is SGHNT and CDR2 is YYREEE (reference sequence). The ends lost 7 bases at V and 4 bases at J; junction bases unmatched: 10. CDR3 loop: CASQAAGGPYNEQFF. The CDR3 DNA reads as TGTGCCAGCCAGGCGGCGGGGGGCCCTTACAATGAGCAGTTCTTC.

This clone showed up just a few times. The J gene is TRBJ1-5, the V gene TRBV7-9, with D unclear. CDR1 is SEHNR, CDR2 FQNEAQ, per germline (reference sequence). CDR3 size: 15 residues. V was cut by 5 bases and J by 1 base, with 12 bases left in between. CDR3 sequence reads: CASSPPGGSNQPQHF. DNA of the CDR3: TGTGCCAGCAGCCCCCCGGGCGGGAGCAATCAGCCCCAGCATTTT.

The V gene is TRBV6-1, the J gene TRBJ2-6, with 13 bases that match TRBD2. The CDR3 extends over 19 amino acids. From germline, CDR1 is MNHNS and CDR2 SASEGT. The trim removed 0 bases at V and 0 bases at J, leaving 2 bases unmatched. CDR3 coding DNA: TGTGCCAGCAGTGAAGCGGGACTAGCGGGAAGCTCTGGGGCCAACGTCCTGACTTTC. It specifies CASSEAGLAGSSGANVLTF.

This clone is a singleton in its sample. The chain has TRBV6-1 and TRBJ2-7; 7 positions match TRBD2. The CDR3 covers 14 residues. Germline loops: CDR1 MNHNS, CDR2 SASEGT. Losses at the gene ends were 7 bases for V and 0 bases for J; bases not matched to a gene: 6. CDR3 region: CASIEWGGSYEQYF. Here the CDR3 DNA reads TGTGCCAGCATAGAGTGGGGGGGCTCCTACGAGCAGTACTTC.

The chain links TRBV6-5 to TRBJ1-1; a weak D match, TRBD1 (5 bases). The CDR3 is 15 amino acids. V shed 2 bases and J shed 6 bases, with 16 bases lying between them. From germline, CDR1 is MNHEY and CDR2 SVGAGI. The DNA for the CDR3 is TGTGCCAGCAGTTACACCCCGGAGGGGCTCGCTGAAGCTTTCTTT. It codes for CASSYTPEGLAEAFF.

The CDR3 loop reads CASGLQATNEKLFF. CDR3 bases: TGCGCCAGCGGACTACAGGCAACTAATGAAAAACTGTTTTTT. The chain couples TRBV4-1 to TRBJ1-4, with D possibly matching TRBD1 (5 bases). The germline V gene encodes CDR1 MGHRA and CDR2 YSYEKL. CDR3 length equals 14 residues. V lost 8 bases, J lost 0 bases, and 10 bases lay in between.